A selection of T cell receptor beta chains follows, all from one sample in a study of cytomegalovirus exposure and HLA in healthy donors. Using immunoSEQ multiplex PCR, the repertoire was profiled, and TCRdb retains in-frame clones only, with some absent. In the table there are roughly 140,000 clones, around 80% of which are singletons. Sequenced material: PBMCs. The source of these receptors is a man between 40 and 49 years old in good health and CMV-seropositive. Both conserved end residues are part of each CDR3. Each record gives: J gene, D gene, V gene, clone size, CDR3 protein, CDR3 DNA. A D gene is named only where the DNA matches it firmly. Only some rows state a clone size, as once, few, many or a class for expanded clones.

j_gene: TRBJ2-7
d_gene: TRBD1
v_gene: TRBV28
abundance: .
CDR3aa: CASSPGTGGEYEQYF
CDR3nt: TGTGCCAGCAGCCCCGGGACAGGGGGCGAGTACGAGCAGTACTTC

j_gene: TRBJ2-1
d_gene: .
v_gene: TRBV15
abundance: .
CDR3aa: CATSRDLGTGNEQFF
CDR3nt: TGTGCCACCAGCAGAGATCTTGGGACTGGGAATGAGCAGTTCTTC

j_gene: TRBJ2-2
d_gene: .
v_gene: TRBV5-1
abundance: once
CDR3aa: CASSLGRTAPTGELFF
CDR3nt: TGCGCCAGCAGCTTGGGTCGGACAGCCCCCACCGGGGAGCTGTTTTTT

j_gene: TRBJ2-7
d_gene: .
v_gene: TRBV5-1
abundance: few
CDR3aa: CASSPRSSYEQYF
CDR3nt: TGCGCCAGCAGCCCCCGTTCTTCCTACGAGCAGTACTTC

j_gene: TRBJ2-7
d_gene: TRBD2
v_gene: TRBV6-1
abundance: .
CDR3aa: CASSEVAGEQVYEQYF
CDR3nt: TGTGCCAGCAGTGAAGTAGCGGGAGAACAGGTCTACGAGCAGTACTTC

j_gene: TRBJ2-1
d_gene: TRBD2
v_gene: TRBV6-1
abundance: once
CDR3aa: CASSARLLAGGLNEQFF
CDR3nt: TGTGCCAGCAGTGCTCGCTTACTAGCGGGGGGGCTAAATGAGCAGTTCTTC

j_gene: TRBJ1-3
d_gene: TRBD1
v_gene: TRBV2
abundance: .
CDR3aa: CASTTTGGRNTIYF
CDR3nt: TGTGCCAGCACCACGACAGGGGGCAGAAACACCATATATTTT

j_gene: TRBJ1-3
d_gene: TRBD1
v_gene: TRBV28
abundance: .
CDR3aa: CASTDNRGAGNTIYF
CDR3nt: TGTGCCAGCACCGACAACAGGGGTGCGGGAAACACCATATATTTT

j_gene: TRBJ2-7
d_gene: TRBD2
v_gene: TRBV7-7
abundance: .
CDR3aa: CASSRGDSYEQYF
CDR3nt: TGTGCTAGCAGCCGGGGGGACTCCTACGAGCAGTACTTC

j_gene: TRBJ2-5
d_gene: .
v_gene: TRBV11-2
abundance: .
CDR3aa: CASSLRLEETQYF
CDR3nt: TGTGCCAGCAGCTTGAGGCTGGAAGAGACCCAGTACTTC

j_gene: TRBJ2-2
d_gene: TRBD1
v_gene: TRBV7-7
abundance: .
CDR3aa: CASSLARDRGITGELFF
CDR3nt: TGTGCTAGCAGCTTAGCCCGGGACAGGGGGATCACCGGGGAGCTGTTTTTT

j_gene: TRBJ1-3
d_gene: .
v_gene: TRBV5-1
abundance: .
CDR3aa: CASSPGQSGNTIYF
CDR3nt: TGCGCCAGCAGCCCCGGACAGTCTGGAAACACCATATATTTT

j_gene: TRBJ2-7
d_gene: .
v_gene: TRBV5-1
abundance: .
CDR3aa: CASFNMPSSYEQYF
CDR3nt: TGCGCCAGTTTTAATATGCCTAGCTCCTACGAGCAGTACTTC

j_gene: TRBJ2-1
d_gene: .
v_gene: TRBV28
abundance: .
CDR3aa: CASNESPGTWNEQFF
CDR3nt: TGTGCCAGCAACGAGAGCCCAGGGACTTGGAATGAGCAGTTCTTC

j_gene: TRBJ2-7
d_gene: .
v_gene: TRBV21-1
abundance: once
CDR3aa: CASSKGISGSFHEQYF
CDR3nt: TGTGCCAGCAGCAAAGGTATTAGCGGGAGTTTCCACGAGCAGTACTTC

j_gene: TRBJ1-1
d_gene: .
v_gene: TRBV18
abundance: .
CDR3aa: CASSPPPGGLDSEAFF
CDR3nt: TGTGCCAGCTCACCCCCGCCGGGGGGGCTAGATTCTGAAGCTTTCTTT

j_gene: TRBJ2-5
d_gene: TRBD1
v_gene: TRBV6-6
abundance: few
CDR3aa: CASSGQGETQYF
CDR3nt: TGTGCCAGCAGTGGACAGGGGGAGACCCAGTACTTC

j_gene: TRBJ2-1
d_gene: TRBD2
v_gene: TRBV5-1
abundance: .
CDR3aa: CASSAGLAGIDEQFF
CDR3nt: TGCGCCAGCAGCGCCGGACTAGCGGGAATAGATGAGCAGTTCTTC

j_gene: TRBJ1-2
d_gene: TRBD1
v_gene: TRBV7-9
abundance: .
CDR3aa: CASSFGQGNYGYTF
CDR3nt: TGTGCCAGCAGCTTTGGACAGGGGAACTATGGCTACACCTTC

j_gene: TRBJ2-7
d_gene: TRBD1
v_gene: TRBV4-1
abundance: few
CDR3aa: CASSFSGTGVAEQYF
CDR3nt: TGCGCCAGCAGCTTCTCCGGGACAGGGGTGGCCGAGCAGTACTTC

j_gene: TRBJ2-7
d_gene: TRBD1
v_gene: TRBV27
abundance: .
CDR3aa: CASSFFLGQSYEQYF
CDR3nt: TGTGCCAGCAGTTTCTTCCTGGGACAGAGCTACGAGCAGTACTTC

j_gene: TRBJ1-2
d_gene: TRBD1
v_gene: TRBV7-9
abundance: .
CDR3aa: CASSSSTGPIYGYTF
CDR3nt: TGTGCCAGCAGCTCCTCGACAGGGCCTATCTATGGCTACACCTTC

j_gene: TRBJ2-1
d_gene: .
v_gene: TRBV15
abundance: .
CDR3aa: CATSRNRLEQFF
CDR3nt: TGTGCCACCAGCAGGAATCGACTGGAGCAGTTCTTC

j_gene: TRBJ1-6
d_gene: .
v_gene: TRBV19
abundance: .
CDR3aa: CASTSTGNSPLHF
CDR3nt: TGTGCCAGTACCTCTACAGGGAACTCACCCCTCCACTTT

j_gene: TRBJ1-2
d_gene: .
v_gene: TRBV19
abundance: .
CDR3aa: CASSIGGVPPGIYGYTF
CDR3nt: TGTGCCAGTAGTATTGGGGGGGTTCCGCCGGGGATATATGGCTACACCTTC

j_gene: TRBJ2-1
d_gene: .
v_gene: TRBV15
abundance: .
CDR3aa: CATSRGLAETYNEQFF
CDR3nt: TGTGCCACCAGCAGAGGTTTAGCGGAGACCTACAATGAGCAGTTCTTC

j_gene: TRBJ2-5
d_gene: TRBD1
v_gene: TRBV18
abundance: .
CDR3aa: CASSPPGSPGGAQETQYF
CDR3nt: TGTGCCAGCTCACCACCGGGGTCTCCAGGGGGTGCCCAAGAGACCCAGTACTTC

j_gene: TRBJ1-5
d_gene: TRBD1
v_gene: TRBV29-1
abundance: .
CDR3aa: CSVGEGGSSNQPQHF
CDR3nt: TGCAGCGTTGGTGAAGGGGGCAGTAGCAATCAGCCCCAGCATTTT

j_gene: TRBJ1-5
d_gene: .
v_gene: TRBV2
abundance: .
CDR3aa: CASSVLDSYNQPQHF
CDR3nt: TGTGCCAGCAGTGTACTCGACAGCTACAATCAGCCCCAGCATTTT

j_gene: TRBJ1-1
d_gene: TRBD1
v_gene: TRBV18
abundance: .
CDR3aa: CASSPSTGVTEAFF
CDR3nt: TGTGCCAGCTCACCGAGTACAGGGGTCACTGAAGCTTTCTTT

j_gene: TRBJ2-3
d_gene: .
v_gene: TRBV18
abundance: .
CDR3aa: CASWGQAGLLDTQYF
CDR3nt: TGTGCCAGCTGGGGGCAGGCTGGTCTTCTGGATACGCAGTATTTT

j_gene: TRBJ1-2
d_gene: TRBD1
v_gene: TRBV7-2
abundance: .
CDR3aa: CASSARDRAGGYTF
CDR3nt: TGTGCCAGCAGCGCCCGGGACAGGGCCGGCGGCTACACCTTC

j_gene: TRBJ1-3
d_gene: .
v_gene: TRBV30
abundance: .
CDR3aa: CAWTTGLLSSGNTIYF
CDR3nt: TGTGCCTGGACCACGGGACTTTTGAGCTCTGGAAACACCATATATTTT

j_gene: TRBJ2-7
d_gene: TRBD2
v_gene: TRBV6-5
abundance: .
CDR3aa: CASRVSAGGLYEQYF
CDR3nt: TGTGCCAGCAGAGTCTCCGCGGGGGGTTTGTACGAGCAGTACTTC

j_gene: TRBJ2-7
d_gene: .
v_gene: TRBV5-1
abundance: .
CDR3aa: CASSLDQGRYEQYF
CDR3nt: TGCGCCAGCAGCTTAGACCAGGGGCGCTACGAGCAGTACTTC

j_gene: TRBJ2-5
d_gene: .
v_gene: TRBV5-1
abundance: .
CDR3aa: CASSPQVSVQETQYF
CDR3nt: TGCGCCAGCAGCCCCCAGGTATCCGTGCAAGAGACCCAGTACTTC

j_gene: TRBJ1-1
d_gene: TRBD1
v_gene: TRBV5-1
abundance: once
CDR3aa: CASSPKQGMNTEAFF
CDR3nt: TGCGCCAGCAGCCCAAAACAGGGGATGAACACTGAAGCTTTCTTT

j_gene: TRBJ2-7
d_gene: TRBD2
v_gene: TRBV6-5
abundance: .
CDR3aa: CASSYSMKGGFYEQYF
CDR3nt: TGTGCCAGCAGTTACTCGATGAAGGGAGGGTTCTACGAGCAGTACTTC

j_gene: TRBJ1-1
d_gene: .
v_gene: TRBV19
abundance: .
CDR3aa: CASSIRVNTEAFF
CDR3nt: TGTGCCAGTAGCATCAGGGTTAACACTGAAGCTTTCTTT

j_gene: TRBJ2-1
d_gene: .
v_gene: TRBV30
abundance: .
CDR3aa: CAWIGQRVYNEQFF
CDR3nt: TGTGCCTGGATTGGGCAGCGGGTCTACAATGAGCAGTTCTTC

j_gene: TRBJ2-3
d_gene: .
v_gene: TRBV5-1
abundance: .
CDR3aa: CASSLNGRLIDTQYF
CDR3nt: TGCGCCAGCAGCTTGAATGGCAGGCTTATAGATACGCAGTATTTT

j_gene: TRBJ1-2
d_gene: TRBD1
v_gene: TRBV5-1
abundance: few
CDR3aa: CASSIAGQGTSNYGYTF
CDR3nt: TGCGCCAGCAGCATAGCGGGACAGGGGACCTCCAACTATGGCTACACCTTC

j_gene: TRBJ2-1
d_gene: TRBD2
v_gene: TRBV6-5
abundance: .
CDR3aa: CASRRGAGYNEQFF
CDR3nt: TGTGCCAGCAGGCGGGGGGCCGGCTACAATGAGCAGTTCTTC

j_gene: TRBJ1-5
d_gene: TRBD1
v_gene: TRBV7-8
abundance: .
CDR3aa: CASSSQTGYDQPQHF
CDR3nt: TGTGCCAGCAGCTCACAGACAGGGTACGATCAGCCCCAGCATTTT

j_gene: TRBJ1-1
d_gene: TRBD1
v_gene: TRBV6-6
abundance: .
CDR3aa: CASSDRANEAFF
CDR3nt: TGTGCCAGCTCCGACAGGGCTAATGAAGCTTTCTTT

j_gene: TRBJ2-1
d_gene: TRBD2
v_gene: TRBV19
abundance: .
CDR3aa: CASSIGPGGGYNEQFF
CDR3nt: TGTGCCAGTAGTATAGGGCCGGGAGGTGGATACAATGAGCAGTTCTTC

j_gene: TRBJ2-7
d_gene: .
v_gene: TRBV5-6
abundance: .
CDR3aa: CASSPAPAGSYEQYF
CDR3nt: TGTGCCAGCAGCCCGGCCCCCGCGGGCTCCTACGAGCAGTACTTC

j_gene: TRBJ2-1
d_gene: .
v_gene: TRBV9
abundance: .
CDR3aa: CASSVRAGLGEQFF
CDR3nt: TGTGCCAGCAGCGTACGGGCAGGGCTGGGTGAGCAGTTCTTC

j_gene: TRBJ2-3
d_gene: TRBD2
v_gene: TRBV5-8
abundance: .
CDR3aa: CASSYPKTSGSTDTQYF
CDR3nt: TGTGCCAGCAGCTACCCCAAGACTAGCGGGTCAACAGATACGCAGTATTTT

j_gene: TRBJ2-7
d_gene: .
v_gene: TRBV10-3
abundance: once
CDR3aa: CAISEPDSSYEQYF
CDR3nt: TGTGCCATCAGTGAGCCGGACAGCTCCTACGAGCAGTACTTC

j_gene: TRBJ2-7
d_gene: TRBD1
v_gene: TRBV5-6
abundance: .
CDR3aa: CASSGRGKTYEQYF
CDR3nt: TGTGCCAGCAGCGGCAGGGGGAAGACCTACGAGCAGTACTTC

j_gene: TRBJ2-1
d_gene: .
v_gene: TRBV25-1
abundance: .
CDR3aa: CASSDYALPYNEQFF
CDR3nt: TGTGCCAGCAGTGACTATGCTTTACCCTACAATGAGCAGTTCTTC

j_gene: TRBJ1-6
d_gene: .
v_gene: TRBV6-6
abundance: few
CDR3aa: CASDSAASYNSPLHF
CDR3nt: TGTGCCAGCGACTCGGCCGCCTCCTATAATTCACCCCTCCACTTT

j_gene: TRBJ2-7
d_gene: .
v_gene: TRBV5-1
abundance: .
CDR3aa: CASFGTVSSYEQYF
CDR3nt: TGCGCCAGCTTTGGGACTGTGAGCTCCTACGAGCAGTACTTC

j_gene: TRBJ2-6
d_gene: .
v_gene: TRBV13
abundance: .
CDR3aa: CASSFRSSGANVLTF
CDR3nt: TGTGCCAGCAGCTTTAGGAGCTCTGGGGCCAACGTCCTGACTTTC

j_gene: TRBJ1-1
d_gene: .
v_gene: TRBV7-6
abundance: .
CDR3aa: CASSLAIGQSSLSGAFF
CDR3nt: TGTGCCAGCAGCTTAGCGATTGGACAATCCTCACTTAGTGGAGCTTTCTTT